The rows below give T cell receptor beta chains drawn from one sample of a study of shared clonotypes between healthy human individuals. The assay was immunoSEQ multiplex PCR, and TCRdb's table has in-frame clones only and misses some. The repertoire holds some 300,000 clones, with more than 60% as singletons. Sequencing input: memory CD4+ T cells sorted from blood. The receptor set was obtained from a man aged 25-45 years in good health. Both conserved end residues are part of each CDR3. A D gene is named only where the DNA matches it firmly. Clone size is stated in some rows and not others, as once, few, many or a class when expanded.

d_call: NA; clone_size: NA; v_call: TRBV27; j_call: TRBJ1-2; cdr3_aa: CASSLGPAPNYGYTF; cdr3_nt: TGTGCCAGCAGCCTCGGGCCGGCACCTAACTATGGCTACACCTTC
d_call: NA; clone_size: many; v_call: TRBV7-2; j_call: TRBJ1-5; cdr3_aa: CASSPGGSSNQPQHF; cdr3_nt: TGTGCCAGCAGCCCCGGGGGGAGTAGCAATCAGCCCCAGCATTTT
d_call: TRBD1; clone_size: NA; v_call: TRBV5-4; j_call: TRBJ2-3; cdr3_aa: CASSRDRGDTQYF; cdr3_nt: TGTGCCAGCAGCCGTGACAGGGGTGATACGCAGTATTTT
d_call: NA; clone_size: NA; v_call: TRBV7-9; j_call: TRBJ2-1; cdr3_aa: CASSRLGTIFPPNEQFF; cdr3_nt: TGTGCCAGCAGCCGACTTGGGACAATTTTCCCACCCAATGAGCAGTTCTTC
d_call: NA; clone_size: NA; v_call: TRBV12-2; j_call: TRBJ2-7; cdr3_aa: CASRLPTSGSYEQYF; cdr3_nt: TGTGCAAGTCGCTTACCGACTAGCGGGAGTTACGAGCAGTACTTC
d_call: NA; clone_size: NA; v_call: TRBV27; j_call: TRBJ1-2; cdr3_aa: CASSSGRLFGYTF; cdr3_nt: TGTGCCAGCAGTTCCGGACGACTTTTCGGCTACACCTTC
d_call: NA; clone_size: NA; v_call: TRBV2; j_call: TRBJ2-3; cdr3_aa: CASSGRLGNTQYF; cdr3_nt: TGTGCCAGCAGTGGGAGATTGGGGAATACGCAGTATTTT
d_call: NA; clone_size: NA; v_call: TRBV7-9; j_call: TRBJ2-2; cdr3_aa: CARRTDNTGELFF; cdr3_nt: TGTGCCAGGAGGACGGACAACACCGGGGAGCTGTTTTTT
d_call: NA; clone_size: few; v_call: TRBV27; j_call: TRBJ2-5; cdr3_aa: CASSLSRRETQYF; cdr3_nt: TGTGCCAGCAGTTTATCTCGTCGAGAGACCCAGTACTTC
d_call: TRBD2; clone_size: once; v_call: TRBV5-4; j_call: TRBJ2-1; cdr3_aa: CASSLDLTSGAYNEQFF; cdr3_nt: TGTGCCAGCAGCTTGGACCTAACTAGCGGAGCCTACAATGAGCAGTTCTTC
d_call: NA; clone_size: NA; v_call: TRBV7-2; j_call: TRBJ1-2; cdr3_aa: CASSLAGSYGYTF; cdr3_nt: TGTGCCAGCAGCTTAGCGGGCAGCTATGGCTACACCTTC
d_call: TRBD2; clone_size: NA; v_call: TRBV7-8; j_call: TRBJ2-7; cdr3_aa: CASSPAGLAGGVPYEQYF; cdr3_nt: TGTGCCAGCAGCCCAGCCGGACTAGCGGGAGGGGTCCCCTACGAGCAGTACTTC
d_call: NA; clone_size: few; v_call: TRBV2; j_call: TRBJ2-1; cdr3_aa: CASSEQGINEQFF; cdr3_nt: TGTGCCAGCAGTGAACAGGGTATCAATGAGCAGTTCTTC
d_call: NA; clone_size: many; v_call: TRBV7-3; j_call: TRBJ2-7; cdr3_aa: CASSSSGQADEQYF; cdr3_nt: TGTGCCAGCAGCTCCTCAGGGCAGGCGGACGAGCAGTACTTC
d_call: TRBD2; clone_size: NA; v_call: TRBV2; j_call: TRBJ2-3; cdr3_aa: CASQLAGVTDTQYF; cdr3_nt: TGTGCCAGTCAACTAGCGGGAGTTACAGATACGCAGTATTTT
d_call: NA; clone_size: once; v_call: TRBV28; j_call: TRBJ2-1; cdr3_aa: CASSPTKTGTGLMNEQFF; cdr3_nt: TGTGCCAGCAGTCCCACCAAGACCGGGACTGGGCTGATGAATGAGCAGTTCTTC
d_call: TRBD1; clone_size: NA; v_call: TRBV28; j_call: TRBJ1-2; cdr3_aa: CASRRTGTNYGYTF; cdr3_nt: TGTGCCAGCAGACGGACAGGGACTAACTATGGCTACACCTTC
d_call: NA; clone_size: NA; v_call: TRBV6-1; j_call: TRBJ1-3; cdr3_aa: CASNQGLRTIYF; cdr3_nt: TGTGCCAGCAACCAGGGGCTACGCACCATATATTTT
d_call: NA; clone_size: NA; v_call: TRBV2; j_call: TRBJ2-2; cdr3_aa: CATGVLFAGELFF; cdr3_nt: TGTGCCACAGGGGTATTGTTTGCCGGGGAGCTGTTTTTT
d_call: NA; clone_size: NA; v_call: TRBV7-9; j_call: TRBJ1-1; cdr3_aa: CASSPLWDHTEAFF; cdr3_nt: TGTGCCAGCAGCCCCTTATGGGACCACACTGAAGCTTTCTTT
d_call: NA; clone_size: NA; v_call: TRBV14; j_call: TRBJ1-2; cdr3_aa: CASSQGIRGFGYTF; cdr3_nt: TGTGCCAGCAGCCAAGGGATCCGAGGCTTCGGCTACACCTTC
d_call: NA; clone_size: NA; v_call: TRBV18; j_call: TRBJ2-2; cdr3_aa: CASSPSNRNTGELFF; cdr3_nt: TGTGCCAGCTCACCATCAAACAGGAACACCGGGGAGCTGTTTTTT
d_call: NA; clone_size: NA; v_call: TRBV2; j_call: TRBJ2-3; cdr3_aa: CASSTSDTYTQYF; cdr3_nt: TGTGCCAGCAGTACCTCAGACACATATACGCAGTATTTT
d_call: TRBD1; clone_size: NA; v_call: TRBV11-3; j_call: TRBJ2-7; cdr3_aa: CASGGTGGEQYF; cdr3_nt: TGTGCCAGCGGAGGGACAGGGGGCGAGCAGTACTTC
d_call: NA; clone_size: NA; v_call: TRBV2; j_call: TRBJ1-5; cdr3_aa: CASSVGRGRERTPGHF; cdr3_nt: TGTGCCAGCAGTGTTGGGAGGGGGAGGGAGCGAACGCCGGGTCATTTT
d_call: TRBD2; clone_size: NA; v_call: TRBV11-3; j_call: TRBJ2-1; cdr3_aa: CASSLGLAGSYNEQFF; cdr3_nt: TGTGCCAGCAGCTTGGGACTAGCGGGGTCCTACAATGAGCAGTTCTTC
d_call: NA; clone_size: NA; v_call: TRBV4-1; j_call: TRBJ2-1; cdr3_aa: CASSQPSRGRNEQFF; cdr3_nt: TGCGCCAGCAGCCAGCCCTCCCGGGGTAGAAATGAGCAGTTCTTC
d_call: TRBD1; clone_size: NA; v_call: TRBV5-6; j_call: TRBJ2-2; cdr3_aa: CASSKTGTGTTGELFF; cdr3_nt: TGTGCCAGCAGCAAAACCGGGACAGGGACCACCGGGGAGCTGTTTTTT
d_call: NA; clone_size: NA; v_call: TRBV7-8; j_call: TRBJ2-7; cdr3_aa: CASSLRLTRGPEQYF; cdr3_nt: TGTGCCAGCAGCTTACGCCTGACTAGAGGGCCGGAGCAGTACTTC
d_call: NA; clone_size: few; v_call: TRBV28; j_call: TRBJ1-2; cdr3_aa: CASSFGGSSANYGYTF; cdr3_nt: TGTGCCAGCAGTTTTGGTGGGTCCAGTGCTAACTATGGCTACACCTTC
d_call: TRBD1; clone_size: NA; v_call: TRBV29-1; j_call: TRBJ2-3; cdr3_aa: CSVSDRVGTDTQYF; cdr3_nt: TGCAGCGTTTCTGACAGGGTAGGGACAGATACGCAGTATTTT
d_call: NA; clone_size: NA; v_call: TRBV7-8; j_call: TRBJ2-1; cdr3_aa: CASSQTRGHEQFF; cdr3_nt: TGTGCCAGCAGCCAGACTAGGGGTCATGAGCAGTTCTTC
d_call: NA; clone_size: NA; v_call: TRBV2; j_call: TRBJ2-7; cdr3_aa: CASSPRQLYEQYF; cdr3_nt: TGTGCCAGCAGTCCCCGACAGCTCTACGAGCAGTACTTC
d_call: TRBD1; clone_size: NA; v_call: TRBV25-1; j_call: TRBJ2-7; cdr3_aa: CASSYGTGVGEQYF; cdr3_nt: TGTGCCAGCAGCTACGGGACAGGGGTTGGGGAGCAGTACTTC
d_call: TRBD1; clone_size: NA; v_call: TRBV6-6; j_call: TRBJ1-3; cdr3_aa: CASSSGQGSSGNTIYF; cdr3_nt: TGTGCCAGCAGTTCGGGACAGGGGAGTTCTGGAAACACCATATATTTT
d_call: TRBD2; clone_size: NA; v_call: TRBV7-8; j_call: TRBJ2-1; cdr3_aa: CASSPQLAGGSNEQFF; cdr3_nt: TGTGCCAGCAGCCCCCAACTAGCGGGAGGCTCCAATGAGCAGTTCTTC
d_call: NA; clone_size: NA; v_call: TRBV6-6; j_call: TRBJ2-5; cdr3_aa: CASIWVDKETQYF; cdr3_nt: TGTGCCAGCATCTGGGTCGATAAAGAGACCCAGTACTTC
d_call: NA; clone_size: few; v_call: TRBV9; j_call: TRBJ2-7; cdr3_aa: CASSVAAGTYEQYF; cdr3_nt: TGTGCCAGCAGCGTAGCCGCGGGAACCTACGAGCAGTACTTC
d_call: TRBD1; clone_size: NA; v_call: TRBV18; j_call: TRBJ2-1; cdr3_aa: CASSRDRANEQFF; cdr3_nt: TGTGCCAGCTCACGGGACAGGGCCAATGAGCAGTTCTTC
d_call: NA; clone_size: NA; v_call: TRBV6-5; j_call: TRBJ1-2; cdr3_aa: CASKKRSAYGYTF; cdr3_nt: TGTGCCAGCAAGAAAAGGTCAGCCTATGGCTACACCTTC
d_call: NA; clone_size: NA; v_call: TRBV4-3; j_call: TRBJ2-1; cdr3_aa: CASSQEGASSSYNEQFF; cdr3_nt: TGCGCCAGCAGCCAAGAAGGTGCGTCGAGCTCCTACAATGAGCAGTTCTTC
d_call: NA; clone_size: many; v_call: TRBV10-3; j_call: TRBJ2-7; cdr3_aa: CAAGPSEQYF; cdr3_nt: TGTGCCGCCGGACCGTCCGAGCAGTACTTC
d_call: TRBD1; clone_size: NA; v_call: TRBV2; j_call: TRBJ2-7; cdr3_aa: CASVLTGGGYEQYF; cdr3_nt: TGTGCCAGTGTACTAACAGGGGGAGGCTACGAGCAGTACTTC
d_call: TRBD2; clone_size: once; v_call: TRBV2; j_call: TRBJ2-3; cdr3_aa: CASSVLAGGTDTQYF; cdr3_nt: TGTGCCAGCAGTGTCCTAGCGGGAGGCACAGATACGCAGTATTTT
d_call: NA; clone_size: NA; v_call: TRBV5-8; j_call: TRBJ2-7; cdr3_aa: CASSPGAGVSPYEQYF; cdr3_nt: TGTGCCAGCAGCCCGGGGGCGGGGGTCAGCCCCTACGAGCAGTACTTC
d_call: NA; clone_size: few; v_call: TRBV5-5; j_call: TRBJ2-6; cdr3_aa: CASRQISSGANVLTF; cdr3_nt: TGTGCCAGCAGGCAAATTTCCTCTGGGGCCAACGTCCTGACTTTC
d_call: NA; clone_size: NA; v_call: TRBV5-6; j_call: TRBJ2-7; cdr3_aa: CASSLMREWDRSYEQYF; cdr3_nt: TGTGCCAGCAGCTTGATGCGGGAGTGGGACAGGTCCTACGAGCAGTACTTC
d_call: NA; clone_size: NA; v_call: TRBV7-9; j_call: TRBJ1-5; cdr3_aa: CASSLGRIQSNQPQHF; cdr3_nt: TGTGCCAGCAGCTTAGGGAGAATTCAAAGCAATCAGCCCCAGCATTTT
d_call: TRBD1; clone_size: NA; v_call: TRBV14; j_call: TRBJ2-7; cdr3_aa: CASSQDLPGQVPYF; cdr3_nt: TGTGCCAGCAGCCAAGATCTCCCCGGACAGGTTCCGTACTTC
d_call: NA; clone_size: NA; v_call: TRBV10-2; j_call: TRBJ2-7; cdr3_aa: CASSEPNGQSYEQYF; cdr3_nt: TGCGCCAGCAGTGAACCTAATGGACAGTCCTACGAGCAGTACTTC
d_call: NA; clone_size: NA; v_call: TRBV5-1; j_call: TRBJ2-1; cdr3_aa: CASSLTRGGVGHEQFF; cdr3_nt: TGCGCCAGCAGCTTGACCCGCGGCGGGGTGGGCCATGAGCAGTTCTTC